The present T cell receptor (beta chain) was sequenced within a study of blood T cell repertoires in COVID-19. Whole-study context: Acute-phase and convalescent COVID-19 samples originated in the United States, Italy and Spain. In each case, the material was cDNA or gDNA derived from T cells, B-cell-depleted T cells, or PBMCs.

This clone appeared a few times. The V gene lost 1 base and the J gene lost 5 bases, with 9 bases spanning the gap. The CDR3 covers 13 residues. The germline CDR1 and CDR2 sequences are SGHNT and YYREEE (reference sequence). Per the original methods: Amplification of reference gene primers was used by the study to estimate nucleated cell counts. Clones were read by immunoSEQ multiplex PCR, and TCRdb kept only the in-frame ones, dropping some. The V and J calls and clone size were taken over from that table, and D and trimming were inferred from the DNA. The table shows around 300,000 clones, with roughly 85% occurring only once.

V and J are TRBV5-4 and TRBJ1-2; D gene ambiguous. The sequencing sample was made of peripheral blood. This TCR was sampled from a human donor in a cohort sampled during active COVID-19. DNA for the CDR3: TGTGCCAGCAGCTTGTCGGGGTATTATGGCTACACCTTC. Protein product: CASSLSGYYGYTF.